This entry features one TCR beta chain sequence. The antigen is not known. These data are taken from a study of T cells in localized non-small cell lung cancer. Study-wide points: Uninvolved adjacent lung, not tumor, had the highest T cell clonality. Since sequencing was restricted to only one region of the tumor, intratumor heterogeneity remains a possibility. Of the top 100 tumor clones, median roughly 60 were in adjacent lung, about 26 among its top 100. Patients showing higher blood T cell density tended to see longer overall survival.

Produced via immunoSEQ multiplex PCR; TCRdb's table is partial and in-frame only. Altogether around 130,000 clones are present, 70% to 90% being singletons, with the ten largest covering around 1.8%. The sequence came from an older female donor with stage I lung adenocarcinoma. The sequencing used peripheral blood, collected before any cancer treatment.

The DNA of the CDR3 is TGCGCCAGCAGCTTGGCCGGCCGCATCTATGGCTACACCTTC. Its protein product is CASSLAGRIYGYTF. The chain links TRBV5-1 to TRBJ1-2; D is ambiguous. With 0 bases removed from V and 4 bases from J, the gap between germline ends came to 10 bases. The CDR3 runs to 14 residues. Germline lookup yields CDR1 SGHRS and CDR2 YFSETQ.